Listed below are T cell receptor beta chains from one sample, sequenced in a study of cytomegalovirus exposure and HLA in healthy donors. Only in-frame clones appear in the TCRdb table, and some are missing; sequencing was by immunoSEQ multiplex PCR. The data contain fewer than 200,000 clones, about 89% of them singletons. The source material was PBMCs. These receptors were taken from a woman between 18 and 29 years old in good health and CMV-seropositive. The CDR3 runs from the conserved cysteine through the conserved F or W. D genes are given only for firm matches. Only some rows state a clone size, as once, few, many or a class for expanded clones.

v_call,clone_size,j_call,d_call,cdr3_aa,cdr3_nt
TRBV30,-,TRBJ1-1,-,CAWSRAGRNTEAFF,TGTGCCTGGAGCAGGGCGGGGCGGAACACTGAAGCTTTCTTT
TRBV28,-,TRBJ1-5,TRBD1,CASTPPLGDRGLSQPQHF,TGTGCCAGCACCCCCCCATTGGGGGACAGGGGTTTGAGTCAGCCCCAGCATTTT
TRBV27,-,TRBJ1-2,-,CARDRRYGYTF,TGTGCCAGAGACAGACGTTATGGCTACACCTTC
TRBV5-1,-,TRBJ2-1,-,CASSLAPSRSYNEQFF,TGCGCCAGCAGCTTGGCCCCCTCCAGGTCCTACAATGAGCAGTTCTTC
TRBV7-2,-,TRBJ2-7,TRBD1,CASSATGAQSYEQYF,TGTGCCAGCAGCGCGACAGGGGCCCAAAGTTACGAGCAGTACTTC
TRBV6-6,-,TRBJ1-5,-,CASTLGGSNQPQHF,TGTGCCAGCACCTTAGGCGGTAGCAATCAGCCCCAGCATTTT
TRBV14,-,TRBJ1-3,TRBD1,CASSLGQGRLRGNTIYF,TGTGCCAGCAGCCTGGGACAGGGCCGCTTGCGTGGAAACACCATATATTTT
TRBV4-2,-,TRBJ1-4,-,CASSQPEQIAMKNTDF,TGTGCCAGCAGCCAACCCGAACAGATCGCAATGAAAAATACGGATTTT
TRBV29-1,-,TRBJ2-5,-,CSVSNEYQETQYF,TGCAGCGTTAGCAATGAGTACCAAGAGACCCAGTACTTC
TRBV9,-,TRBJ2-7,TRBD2,CASSVGPAGVYEQYF,TGTGCCAGCAGCGTAGGGCCAGCGGGGGTCTACGAGCAGTACTTC
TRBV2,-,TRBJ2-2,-,CASSDNTNTGELFF,TGTGCCAGCAGCGACAATACTAACACCGGGGAGCTGTTTTTT
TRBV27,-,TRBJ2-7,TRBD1,CASRTGQGRQYF,TGTGCCAGCAGAACCGGACAGGGGAGGCAGTACTTC
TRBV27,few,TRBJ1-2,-,CASSGASGGYTF,TGTGCCAGCAGTGGGGCCAGCGGGGGCTACACCTTC
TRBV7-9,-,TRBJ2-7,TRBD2,CASSLATAGGIHEQYF,TGTGCCAGCAGCTTGGCAACAGCGGGAGGTATCCACGAGCAGTACTTC
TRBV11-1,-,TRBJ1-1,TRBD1,CASSIPGQGLNTEAFF,TGTGCCAGCAGCATCCCGGGACAGGGTTTGAACACTGAAGCTTTCTTT
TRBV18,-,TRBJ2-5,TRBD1,CASSPNRGQETQYF,TGTGCCAGCTCACCAAACAGGGGGCAAGAGACCCAGTACTTC
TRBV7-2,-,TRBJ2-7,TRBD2,CASSLEALAGGGEQYF,TGTGCCAGCAGCTTAGAAGCACTAGCGGGAGGAGGCGAGCAGTACTTC
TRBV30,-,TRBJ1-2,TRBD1,CAWSVPGQYYGYTF,TGTGCCTGGAGTGTACCGGGACAGTACTATGGCTACACCTTC
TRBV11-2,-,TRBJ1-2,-,CASSSVTGRGYGYTF,TGTGCCAGCAGCTCAGTAACAGGGAGGGGATATGGCTACACCTTC
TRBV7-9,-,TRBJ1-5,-,CASSTLTDQPQHF,TGTGCCAGCAGCACCTTAACAGATCAGCCCCAGCATTTT
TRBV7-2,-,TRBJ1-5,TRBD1,CASSLNSRGSNQPQHF,TGTGCCAGCAGCTTAAATTCCAGGGGGAGCAATCAGCCCCAGCATTTT
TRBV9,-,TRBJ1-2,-,CASTTVTPNYGYTF,TGTGCCAGCACCACAGTGACCCCTAACTATGGCTACACCTTC
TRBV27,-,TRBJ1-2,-,CASSMDRYYGYTF,TGTGCCAGCAGTATGGACAGATACTATGGCTACACCTTC
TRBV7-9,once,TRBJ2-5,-,CASSFGGSAETQYF,TGTGCCAGCAGCTTTGGGGGGTCGGCGGAGACCCAGTACTTC
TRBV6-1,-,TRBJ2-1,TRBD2,CASSRRGVYNEQFF,TGTGCCAGCAGTAGACGGGGGGTATACAATGAGCAGTTCTTC
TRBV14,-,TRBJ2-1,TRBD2,CASSQHTSGGYRNEQFF,TGTGCCAGCAGCCAACATACTAGCGGGGGATATAGAAATGAGCAGTTCTTC
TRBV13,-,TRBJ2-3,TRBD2,CASSLVRGRALADTQYF,TGTGCCAGCAGCTTAGTTCGCGGGAGGGCGTTAGCAGATACGCAGTATTTT
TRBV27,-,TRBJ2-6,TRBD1,CASSFIGQAPRANVLTF,TGTGCCAGCAGTTTCATTGGACAGGCCCCTCGGGCCAACGTCCTGACTTTC
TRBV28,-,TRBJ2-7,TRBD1,CASSLILPHRGPYEQYF,TGTGCCAGCAGTTTAATCCTCCCCCACAGGGGCCCCTACGAGCAGTACTTC
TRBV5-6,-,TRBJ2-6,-,CASSNVGANVLTF,TGTGCCAGCAGTAATGTTGGGGCCAACGTCCTGACTTTC
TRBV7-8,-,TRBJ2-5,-,CASSLDYVSSETQYF,TGTGCCAGCAGCTTAGATTACGTGAGTTCGGAGACCCAGTACTTC
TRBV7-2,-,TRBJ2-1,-,CASSQGRGEQFF,TGTGCCAGCAGCCAAGGACGGGGTGAGCAGTTCTTC
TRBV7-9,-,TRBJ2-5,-,CASSPLGAGPAQYF,TGTGCCAGCAGCCCCCTGGGAGCGGGCCCGGCCCAGTACTTC
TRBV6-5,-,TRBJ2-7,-,CASQRTVSGYEQYF,TGTGCCAGCCAAAGGACCGTATCGGGATACGAGCAGTACTTC
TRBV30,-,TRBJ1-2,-,CAWRIWGDIDRDYGYTF,TGTGCCTGGAGAATTTGGGGGGATATAGATCGGGACTATGGCTACACCTTC
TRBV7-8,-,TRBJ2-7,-,CASSWRGPYEQYF,TGTGCCAGCAGCTGGCGGGGACCCTACGAGCAGTACTTC
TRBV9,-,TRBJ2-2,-,CASSPWTANTGELFF,TGTGCCAGCAGCCCCTGGACAGCGAACACCGGGGAGCTGTTTTTT
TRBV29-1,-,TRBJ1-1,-,CSAKDRLEAFF,TGCAGCGCTAAGGACAGACTTGAAGCTTTCTTT
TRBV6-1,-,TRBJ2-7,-,CASSQQSGLTYEQYF,TGTGCCAGCAGTCAACAATCAGGACTGACCTACGAGCAGTACTTC
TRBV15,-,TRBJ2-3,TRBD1,CATSRALRGRRGDTQYF,TGTGCCACCAGCAGAGCTTTAAGGGGGCGCCGGGGAGATACGCAGTATTTT
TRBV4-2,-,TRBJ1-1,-,CASSQEAGYLNTEAFF,TGTGCCAGCAGCCAAGAGGCGGGTTATTTGAACACTGAAGCTTTCTTT
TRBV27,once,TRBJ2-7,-,CASKLEFSSYEQYF,TGTGCCAGCAAACTCGAATTTTCTTCCTACGAGCAGTACTTC
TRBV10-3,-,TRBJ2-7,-,CAIRGSSVYEQYF,TGTGCCATCAGGGGAAGTAGCGTCTACGAGCAGTACTTC
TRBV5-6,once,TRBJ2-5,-,CASSPGRMETQYF,TGTGCCAGCAGCCCCGGGAGAATGGAGACCCAGTACTTC